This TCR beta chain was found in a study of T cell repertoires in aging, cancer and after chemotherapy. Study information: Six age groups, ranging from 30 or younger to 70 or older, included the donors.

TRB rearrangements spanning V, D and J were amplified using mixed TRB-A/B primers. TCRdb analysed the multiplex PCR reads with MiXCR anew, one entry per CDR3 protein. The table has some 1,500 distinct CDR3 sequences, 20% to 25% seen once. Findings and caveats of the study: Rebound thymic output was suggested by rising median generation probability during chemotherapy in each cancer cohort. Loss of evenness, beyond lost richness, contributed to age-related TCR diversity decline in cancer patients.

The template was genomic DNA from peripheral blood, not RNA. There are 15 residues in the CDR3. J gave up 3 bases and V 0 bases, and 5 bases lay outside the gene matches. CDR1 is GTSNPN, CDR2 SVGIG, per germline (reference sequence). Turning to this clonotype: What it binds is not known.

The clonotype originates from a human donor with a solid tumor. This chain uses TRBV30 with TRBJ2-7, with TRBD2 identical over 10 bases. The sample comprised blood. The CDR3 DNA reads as TGTGCCTGGAGTGTTAGCGGGAGGCCCAACTACGAGCAGTACTTC. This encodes CAWSVSGRPNYEQYF. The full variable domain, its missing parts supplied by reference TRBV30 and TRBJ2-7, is SQTIHQWPATLVQPVGSPLSLECTVEGTSNPNLYWYRQAAGRGLQLLFYSVGIGQISSEVPQNLSASRPQDRQFILSSKKLLLSDSGFYLCAWSVSGRPNYEQYFGPGTRLTVT.